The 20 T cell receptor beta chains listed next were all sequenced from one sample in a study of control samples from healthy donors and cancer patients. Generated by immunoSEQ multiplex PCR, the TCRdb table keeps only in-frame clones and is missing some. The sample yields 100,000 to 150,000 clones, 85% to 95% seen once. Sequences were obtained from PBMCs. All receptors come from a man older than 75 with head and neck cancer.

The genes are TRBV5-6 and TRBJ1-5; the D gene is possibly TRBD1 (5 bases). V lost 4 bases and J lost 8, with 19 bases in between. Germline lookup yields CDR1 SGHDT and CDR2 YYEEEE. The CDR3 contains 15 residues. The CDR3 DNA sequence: TGTGCCAGCAGCGCCAGGCAGGGTATTTTAGAGCCCCAGCATTTT. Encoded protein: CASSARQGILEPQHF.

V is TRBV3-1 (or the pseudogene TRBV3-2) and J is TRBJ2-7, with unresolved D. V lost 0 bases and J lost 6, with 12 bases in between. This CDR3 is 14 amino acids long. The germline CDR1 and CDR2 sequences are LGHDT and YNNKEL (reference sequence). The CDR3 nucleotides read TGTGCCAGCAGCCAAGACGGCCGGATTATCGAGCAGTACTTC. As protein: CASSQDGRIIEQYF.

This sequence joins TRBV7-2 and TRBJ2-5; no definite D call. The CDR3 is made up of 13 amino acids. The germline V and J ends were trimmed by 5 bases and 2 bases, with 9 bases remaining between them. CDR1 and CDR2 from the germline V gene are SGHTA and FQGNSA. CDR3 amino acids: CASSPDLQETQYF. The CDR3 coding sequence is TGTGCCAGCAGCCCGGACCTTCAAGAGACCCAGTACTTC.

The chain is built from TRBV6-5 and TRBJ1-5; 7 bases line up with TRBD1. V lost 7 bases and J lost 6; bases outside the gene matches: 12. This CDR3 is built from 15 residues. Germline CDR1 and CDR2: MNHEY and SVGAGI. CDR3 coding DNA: TGTGCCAGCAACCAAAGGGGGCGCGAAAGTCAGCCCCAGCATTTT. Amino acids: CASNQRGRESQPQHF.

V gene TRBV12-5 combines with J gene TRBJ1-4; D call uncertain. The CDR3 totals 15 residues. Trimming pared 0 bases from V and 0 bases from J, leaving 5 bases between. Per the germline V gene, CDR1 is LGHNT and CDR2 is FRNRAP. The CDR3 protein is CASGLVKATNEKLFF. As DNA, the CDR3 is TGTGCTAGTGGTTTGGTAAAAGCAACTAATGAAAAACTGTTTTTT.

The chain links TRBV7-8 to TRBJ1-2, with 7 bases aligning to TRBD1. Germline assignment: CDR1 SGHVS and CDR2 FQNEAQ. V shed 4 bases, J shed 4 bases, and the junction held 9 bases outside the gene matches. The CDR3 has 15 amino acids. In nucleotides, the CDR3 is TGTGCCAGCAGCTCGAGTACAGGGGCTACCTATGGCTACACCTTC. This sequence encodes CASSSSTGATYGYTF.

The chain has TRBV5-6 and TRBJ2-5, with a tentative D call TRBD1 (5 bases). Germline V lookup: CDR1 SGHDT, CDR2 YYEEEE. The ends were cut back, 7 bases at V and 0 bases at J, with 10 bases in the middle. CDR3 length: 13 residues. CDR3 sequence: CASGQPYQETQYF. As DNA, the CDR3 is TGTGCCAGCGGACAACCGTACCAAGAGACCCAGTACTTC.

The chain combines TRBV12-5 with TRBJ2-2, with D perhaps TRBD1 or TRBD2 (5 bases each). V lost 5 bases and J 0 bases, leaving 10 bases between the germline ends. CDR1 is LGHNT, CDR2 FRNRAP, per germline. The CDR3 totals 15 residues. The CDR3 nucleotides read TGTGCTAGTGGTGGGACGCTTGCGAACACCGGGGAGCTGTTTTTT. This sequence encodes CASGGTLANTGELFF.

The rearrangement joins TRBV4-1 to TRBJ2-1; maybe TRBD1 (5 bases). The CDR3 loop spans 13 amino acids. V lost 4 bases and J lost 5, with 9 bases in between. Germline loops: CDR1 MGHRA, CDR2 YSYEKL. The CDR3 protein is CASSRQGNNEQFF. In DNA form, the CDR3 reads TGCGCCAGCAGCCGGCAGGGCAACAATGAGCAGTTCTTC.

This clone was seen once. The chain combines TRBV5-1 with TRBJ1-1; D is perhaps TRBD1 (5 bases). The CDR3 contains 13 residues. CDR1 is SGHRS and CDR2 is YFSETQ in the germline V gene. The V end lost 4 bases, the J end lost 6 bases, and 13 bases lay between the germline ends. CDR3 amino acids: CASSQGSTAEAFF. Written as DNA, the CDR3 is TGCGCCAGCAGCCAGGGATCCACGGCTGAAGCTTTCTTT.

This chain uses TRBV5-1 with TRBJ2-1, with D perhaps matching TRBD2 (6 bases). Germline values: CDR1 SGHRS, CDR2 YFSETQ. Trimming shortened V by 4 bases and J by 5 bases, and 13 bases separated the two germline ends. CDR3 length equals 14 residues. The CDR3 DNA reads TGCGCCAGCAGCGGAGGGACGGGAGACAATGAGCAGTTCTTC. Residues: CASSGGTGDNEQFF.

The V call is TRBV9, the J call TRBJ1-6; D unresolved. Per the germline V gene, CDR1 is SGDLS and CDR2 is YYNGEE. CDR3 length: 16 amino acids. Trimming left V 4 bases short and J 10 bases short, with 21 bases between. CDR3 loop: CASSPLGGRAGSPLHF. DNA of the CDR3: TGTGCCAGCAGCCCTTTGGGAGGGAGAGCGGGCTCACCCCTCCACTTT.

CDR3 region: CASSKDRGVEQPQHF. For the CDR3, the DNA is TGTGCCAGTAGTAAAGACAGGGGTGTAGAACAGCCCCAGCATTTT. The chain has TRBV19 and TRBJ1-5, with 8 nucleotides matching TRBD1. There are 15 residues in the CDR3. Germline CDR1 and CDR2: LNHDA and SQIVND (reference sequence). Trimming cost V 4 bases and J 7 bases; bases outside gene matches: 9.

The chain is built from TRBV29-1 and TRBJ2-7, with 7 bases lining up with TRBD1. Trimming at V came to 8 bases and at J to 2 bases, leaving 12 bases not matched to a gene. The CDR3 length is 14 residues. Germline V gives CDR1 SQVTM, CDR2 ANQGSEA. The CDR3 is CSTLVARGTYEQYF. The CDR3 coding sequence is TGCAGCACGTTGGTTGCCAGGGGGACCTACGAGCAGTACTTC.

CDR3 bases: TGTGCCAGCAGCGTGGACAATTTGGTTAGAGGAAACACCATATATTTT. This translates into CASSVDNLVRGNTIYF. The gene calls are TRBV11-2 and TRBJ1-3, with D possibly matching TRBD1 (5 bases). Trimming stripped 5 bases from V and 4 bases from J, with 18 bases between. The germline V gene has CDR1 SGHAT and CDR2 FQNNGV. The CDR3 is made up of 16 amino acids. The full variable domain, in which reference TRBV11-2 and TRBJ1-3 provide the parts outside the CDR3, is EAGVAQSPRYKIIEKRQSVAFWCNPISGHATLYWYQQILGQGPKLLIQFQNNGVVDDSQLPKDRFSAERLKGVDSTLKIQPAKLEDSAVYLCASSVDNLVRGNTIYFGEGSWLTVV.

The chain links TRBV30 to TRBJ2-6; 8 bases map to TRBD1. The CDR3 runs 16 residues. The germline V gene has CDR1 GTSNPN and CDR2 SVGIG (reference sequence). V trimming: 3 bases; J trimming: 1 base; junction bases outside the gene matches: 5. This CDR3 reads CAWRAQGVSGANVLTF. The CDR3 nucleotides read TGTGCCTGGAGGGCACAGGGGGTATCTGGGGCCAACGTCCTGACTTTC.

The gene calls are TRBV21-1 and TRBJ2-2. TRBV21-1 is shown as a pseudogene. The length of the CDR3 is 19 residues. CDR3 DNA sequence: TGTGCCAGCAGCAATGTACGTACACGGGCGGGCGAGGGGACCGGGGAGCTGTTTTTT. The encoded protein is CASSNVRTRAGEGTGELFF.

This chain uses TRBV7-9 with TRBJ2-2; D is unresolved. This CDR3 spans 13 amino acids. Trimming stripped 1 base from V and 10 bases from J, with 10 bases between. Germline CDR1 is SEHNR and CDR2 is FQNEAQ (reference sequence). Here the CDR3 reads CASSLGPLLELFF. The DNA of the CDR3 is TGTGCCAGCAGCTTAGGGCCTTTACTGGAGCTGTTTTTT.

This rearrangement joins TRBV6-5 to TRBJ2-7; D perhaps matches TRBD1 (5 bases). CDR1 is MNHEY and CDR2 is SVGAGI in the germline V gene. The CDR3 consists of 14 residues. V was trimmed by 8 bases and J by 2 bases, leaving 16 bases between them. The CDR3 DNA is TGTGCCAGCGGCAGGGTTTTAACGGCCTACGAGCAGTACTTC. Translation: CASGRVLTAYEQYF.

CDR3 sequence: CASTSGGNEQFF. In DNA, the CDR3 is TGTGCCAGTACCTCGGGGGGCAATGAGCAGTTCTTC. This rearrangement joins TRBV19 to TRBJ2-1; TRBD2 matches 7 bases. This CDR3 has 12 amino acids. The germline V gene encodes CDR1 LNHDA and CDR2 SQIVND (reference sequence). The V gene end was trimmed by 7 bases and the J gene end by 6 bases; junction bases not matched to a gene: 3. Full variable domain (outside the CDR3, taken from reference TRBV19 and TRBJ2-1): DGGITQSPKYLFRKEGQNVTLSCEQNLNHDAMYWYRQDPGQGLRLIYYSQIVNDFQKGDIAEGYSVSREKKESFPLTVTSAQKNPTAFYLCASTSGGNEQFFGPGTRLTVL.